Below are 26 T cell receptor beta chains sequenced from a single sample in a study of T cell responses to AZD1222 COVID-19 vaccine. This table comes from immunoSEQ multiplex PCR, and its TCRdb copy is limited to in-frame clones, with some not included. The sample shows tens of thousands of clones, more than 75% of them seen only once. The sequencing here drew on peripheral blood, taken on day 0 of MenACWY control vaccination. The receptor source for this set is an adult in good health.

This clone was recorded once. DNA for the CDR3: TGTGCCAGCAGCCTGGAGCAGACCCACACTGAAGCTTTCTTT. Translation: CASSLEQTHTEAFF. The chain has TRBV7-2 and TRBJ1-1, with D hard to call. V was cut by 5 bases and J by 3 bases, with 13 bases left in between. Germline CDR1 is SGHTA and CDR2 is FQGNSA. CDR3 length equals 14 residues.

J is TRBJ2-7 and V is TRBV28, with D tentatively TRBD1 (6 bases). Germline CDR1 is MDHEN and CDR2 is SYDVKM. The CDR3 runs 13 residues. Deletions cut 4 bases from V and 4 bases from J, with 11 bases between. The CDR3 spells CASSWGQGYEQYF. As DNA, the CDR3 is TGTGCCAGCAGTTGGGGGCAGGGTTACGAGCAGTACTTC.

J is TRBJ2-1 and V is TRBV28; D is undetermined. Germline CDR1 and CDR2: MDHEN and SYDVKM. Trimming stripped 6 bases from V and 0 bases from J, with 9 bases between. The CDR3 consists of 14 residues. CDR3 nucleotide sequence: TGTGCCAGCAGCGAGTCGAGCTCCTACAATGAGCAGTTCTTC. Its protein product is CASSESSSYNEQFF.

This clone was detected once. The chain uses TRBV7-9 and TRBJ1-6, with 9 bases lining up with TRBD1. The CDR3 spans 14 residues. Germline V gene data show CDR1 as SEHNR and CDR2 as FQNEAQ (reference sequence). V lost 4 bases to trimming and J lost 8 bases; unmatched junction nucleotides: 3. This CDR3 is CASSYTGGDSPLHF. The CDR3 nucleotides are TGTGCCAGCAGCTATACAGGGGGCGATTCACCCCTCCACTTT.

The CDR3 loop reads CASSLSTGTNYGYTF. The CDR3 region has the DNA TGTGCCAGCAGTTTAAGCACGGGTACTAACTATGGCTACACCTTC. This chain links TRBV27 with TRBJ1-2; D unclear. This CDR3 spans 15 amino acids. Between the trimmed V and J ends, which lost 2 bases and 0 bases, there was a span of 10 bases. Germline V gives CDR1 MNHEY, CDR2 SMNVEV (reference sequence).

This clone was recorded a few times. The chain joins TRBV18 to TRBJ2-7, with 10 bases fitting TRBD2. The junction had 4 bases not matched to a gene; V was cut back by 2 bases and J by 6 bases. CDR1 is KGHSH and CDR2 is LQKENI in the germline V gene. The CDR3 runs to 14 residues. The CDR3 nucleotides read TGTGCCAGCTCACCAGGGACTAGCGTAAGCGAGCAGTACTTC. Translation gives CASSPGTSVSEQYF. Full variable domain (remainder filled in from reference TRBV18 and TRBJ2-7): NAGVMQNPRHLVRRRGQEARLRCSPMKGHSHVYWYRQLPEEGLKFMVYLQKENIIDESGMPKERFSAEFPKEGPSILRIQQVVRGDSAAYFCASSPGTSVSEQYFGPGTRLTVT.

The chain employs TRBV5-6 and TRBJ2-3; D remains ambiguous. The CDR3 is made up of 11 amino acids. V lost 0 bases, J lost 4 bases, and 0 bases lay in between. Germline loops: CDR1 SGHDT, CDR2 YYEEEE. The CDR3 bases are TGTGCCAGCAGCTTGGCAGATACGCAGTATTTT. Its protein is CASSLADTQYF. Together with reference TRBV5-6 and TRBJ2-3, the CDR3 gives the full variable domain: DAGVTQSPTHLIKTRGQQVTLRCSPKSGHDTVSWYQQALGQGPQFIFQYYEEEERQRGNFPDRFSGHQFPNYSSELNVNALLLGDSALYLCASSLADTQYFGPGTRLTVL.

This chain joins TRBV3-1 (or the pseudogene TRBV3-2) and TRBJ1-4; TRBD1 agrees at 9 bases. Trimming took 8 bases from V and 10 from J; bases not matched to a gene: 14. CDR3 length: 15 amino acids. The germline CDR1 and CDR2 sequences are LGHDT and YNNKEL (reference sequence). CDR3 DNA sequence: TGTGCCAGCTCCCTACAGGGGGCTGAGGTGGGAAAACTGTTTTTT. As protein: CASSLQGAEVGKLFF.

The V and J genes are TRBV19 and TRBJ1-1; no firm D call. The CDR3 is 12 amino acids. V gave up 6 bases and J gave up 6 bases, with 11 bases separating them. Germline V gene lookup returns CDR1 LNHDA and CDR2 SQIVND (reference sequence). This CDR3 reads CASSPGSPEAFF. In DNA, the CDR3 is TGTGCCAGTAGCCCCGGGTCGCCTGAAGCTTTCTTT.

This clone was picked up one time. CDR3 amino acids: CAISESTGTGELFF. Here the CDR3 DNA reads TGTGCCATCAGTGAGTCGACAGGGACCGGGGAGCTGTTTTTT. This chain joins TRBV10-3 and TRBJ2-2; 7 nucleotides align to TRBD1. The CDR3 extends over 14 amino acids. The J segment lost 5 bases and the V segment lost 0 bases, leaving 0 bases of the junction unmatched. Germline lookup yields CDR1 ENHRY and CDR2 SYGVKD.

This sequence joins TRBV19 and TRBJ2-1, with 8 bases that match TRBD1. The trim removed 10 bases at V and 7 bases at J, leaving 12 bases unmatched. CDR3 length equals 14 residues. Per the germline V gene, CDR1 is LNHDA and CDR2 is SQIVND (reference sequence). The CDR3 here is CAISDRGDGNEQFF. CDR3 in DNA: TGTGCCATTTCCGACAGGGGAGACGGGAATGAGCAGTTCTTC. Combining the CDR3 with reference TRBV19 and TRBJ2-1 gives the whole variable domain DGGITQSPKYLFRKEGQNVTLSCEQNLNHDAMYWYRQDPGQGLRLIYYSQIVNDFQKGDIAEGYSVSREKKESFPLTVTSAQKNPTAFYLCAISDRGDGNEQFFGPGTRLTVL.

The chain combines TRBV28 with TRBJ1-2; D might be TRBD1 (5 bases). V lost 8 bases to trimming and J lost 4 bases, with 17 bases between them. CDR3 length: 14 residues. Germline V CDR1 and CDR2: MDHEN, SYDVKM. CDR3 in DNA: TGTGCCAGCGTCACGGGGGGTAAGGCCTATGGCTACACCTTC. This translates into CASVTGGKAYGYTF.

The rearrangement links TRBV5-6 to TRBJ2-7; D not resolved. The CDR3 is 15 residues long. Between the trimmed V and J ends, which lost 4 bases and 2 bases, there was a span of 16 bases. Germline V gene sequence: CDR1 SGHDT, CDR2 YYEEEE. In DNA form, the CDR3 reads TGTGCCAGCAGCCGAGTAACACAGAGAGCCTACGAGCAGTACTTC. This gives the protein CASSRVTQRAYEQYF.

A remark on this clone: An end of the junction differs from the germline gene, which may be a read error. The chain uses TRBV6-1 and TRBJ2-7; D may be TRBD2 (7 bases). Germline loops: CDR1 MNHNS, CDR2 SASEGT. This CDR3 region has 16 residues. CDR3 sequence reads: CASREGGQGGTYEQYF. The CDR3 region has the DNA TGTGCCAGCAGAGAAGGGGGGCAGGGAGGGACCTACGAGCAGTACTTC.

Concerning this clone: A read error may produce the germline difference seen at one junction end. The chain recombines TRBV27 with TRBJ1-2; D gene ambiguous. The CDR3 length is 13 residues. Germline V gene sequence: CDR1 MNHEY, CDR2 SMNVEV (reference sequence). CDR3 in amino acids: CASSLSTVPPLLF. For the CDR3, the DNA is TGTGCCAGCAGTTTATCCACAGTGCCCCCACTCCTCTTC.

The J gene is TRBJ2-7, the V gene TRBV6-5, with a possible D match to TRBD1 (6 bases). The CDR3 totals 14 residues. V lost 5 bases, J lost 7 bases, and 18 bases lay in between. From germline, CDR1 is MNHEY and CDR2 SVGAGI. The CDR3 nucleotides are TGTGCCAGCAGTCTAGGGGACACCCTGGGGGAGCAGTACTTC. Amino acids: CASSLGDTLGEQYF.

This chain uses TRBV28 with TRBJ2-2, with 7 bases that match TRBD2. V dropped 3 bases and J dropped 0; count of bases not matched to a gene: 10. The CDR3 contains 18 residues. The V gene's germline CDR1 is MDHEN and CDR2 SYDVKM. The CDR3 sequence: CASSFVGSGRANTGELFF. CDR3 nucleotide sequence: TGTGCCAGCAGTTTCGTTGGTAGCGGGCGAGCGAACACCGGGGAGCTGTTTTTT.

The rearrangement joins TRBV27 to TRBJ1-5; D remains unclear. Trimming took 3 bases from V and 3 from J, leaving 9 bases between them. CDR3 length: 14 amino acids. The germline CDR1 and CDR2 sequences are MNHEY and SMNVEV (reference sequence). The DNA for the CDR3 is TGTGCCAGCAGTTTCCCAGGCTCCAATCAGCCCCAGCATTTT. This gives the protein CASSFPGSNQPQHF.

The chain couples TRBV5-5 to TRBJ1-2, with D maybe TRBD1 (5 bases). Trimming took off 0 bases at V and 12 bases at J, with 15 bases between the two ends. Looked up from germline, CDR1 is SGHKS and CDR2 is YYEKEE (reference sequence). The CDR3 covers 13 residues. CDR3 sequence reads: CASSLAGPGRDTF. The CDR3 bases are TGTGCCAGCAGCTTGGCGGGGCCAGGGAGGGACACCTTC. The full variable domain, rest sourced from reference TRBV5-5 and TRBJ1-2, is DAGVTQSPTHLIKTRGQQVTLRCSPISGHKSVSWYQQVLGQGPQFIFQYYEKEERGRGNFPDRFSARQFPNYSSELNVNALLLGDSALYLCASSLAGPGRDTFGSGTRLTVV.

CDR3 nucleotide sequence: TGTGCCAGCAGCCGGACTAGCGGGAGGGGAGACATTCAGTACTTC. It codes for CASSRTSGRGDIQYF. The chain uses TRBV7-2 and TRBJ2-4; 15 bases map to TRBD2. This CDR3 comprises 15 residues. J lost 8 bases, V lost 5 bases, and 4 bases had no gene match. CDR1 and CDR2 from the germline V gene are SGHTA and FQGNSA.

The chain combines TRBV5-4 with TRBJ2-7; 13 bases align to TRBD2. The CDR3 contains 15 residues. Trimming removed 2 bases from V and 4 bases from J; junction bases left unmatched: 3. Germline CDR1 reads SGHNT; CDR2 reads YYREEE (reference sequence). The CDR3 loop is CASSLRTSGRYEQYF. CDR3 coding DNA: TGTGCCAGCAGCTTACGGACTAGCGGGAGATACGAGCAGTACTTC.

The chain recombines TRBV10-3 with TRBJ1-1; D gene uncertain. This CDR3 is 15 amino acids long. The V end lost 2 bases, the J end lost 0 bases, and 10 bases lay between the germline ends. Germline CDR1 is ENHRY and CDR2 is SYGVKD. The CDR3 bases are TGTGCCATCAGTGAGCTACAGACCATGAACACTGAAGCTTTCTTT. This gives the protein CAISELQTMNTEAFF.

The chain combines TRBV7-9 with TRBJ1-5; no clear D gene. The ends were cut back, 4 bases at V and 2 bases at J, with 6 bases in the middle. Germline values: CDR1 SEHNR, CDR2 FQNEAQ (reference sequence). The CDR3 runs to 13 residues. The CDR3 reads CASSSSRNQPQHF. As DNA, the CDR3 is TGTGCCAGCAGCTCCTCCCGCAATCAGCCCCAGCATTTT.

The chain couples TRBV7-2 to TRBJ1-2; D not certain. Deletions cut 3 bases from V and 3 bases from J, with 11 bases between. CDR3 length: 14 residues. CDR1 and CDR2 (germline): SGHTA, FQGNSA. CDR3 loop: CASSFSGSYYGYTF. DNA for the CDR3: TGTGCCAGCAGCTTTTCTGGCAGTTACTATGGCTACACCTTC. Using reference TRBV7-2 and TRBJ1-2 for the parts outside the CDR3, the full variable domain is GAGVSQSPSNKVTEKGKDVELRCDPISGHTALYWYRQSLGQGLEFLIYFQGNSAPDKSGLPSDRFSAERTGGSVSTLTIQRTQQEDSAVYLCASSFSGSYYGYTFGSGTRLTVV.

The CDR3 DNA follows: TGTGCCAGCAGCTTGGCCGAAGAGACCCAGTACTTC. Translating gives CASSLAEETQYF. The chain links TRBV5-5 to TRBJ2-5; no clear D. The V gene lost 0 bases and the J gene lost 3 bases, with 3 bases spanning the gap. The CDR3 length is 12 residues. CDR1 SGHKS and CDR2 YYEKEE come from the germline V gene (reference sequence). Looking up the rest from reference TRBV5-5 and TRBJ2-5 gives the full variable domain: DAGVTQSPTHLIKTRGQQVTLRCSPISGHKSVSWYQQVLGQGPQFIFQYYEKEERGRGNFPDRFSARQFPNYSSELNVNALLLGDSALYLCASSLAEETQYFGPGTRLLVL.

The genes are TRBV7-2 and TRBJ1-1, with TRBD1 as a possible D gene (6 bases). V lost 5 bases, J lost 6 bases, and 13 bases lay in between. CDR3 length: 13 residues. Looked up from germline, CDR1 is SGHTA and CDR2 is FQGNSA. DNA for the CDR3: TGTGCCAGCAGCCAACAGGGAGGGTCTGAAGCTTTCTTT. It specifies CASSQQGGSEAFF. Full variable domain (outside the CDR3, taken from reference TRBV7-2 and TRBJ1-1): GAGVSQSPSNKVTEKGKDVELRCDPISGHTALYWYRQSLGQGLEFLIYFQGNSAPDKSGLPSDRFSAERTGGSVSTLTIQRTQQEDSAVYLCASSQQGGSEAFFGQGTRLTVV.